Listed here are 21 T cell receptor beta chains from one sample, sequenced in a study of blood T cell repertoires in COVID-19. Sequencing was performed with immunoSEQ multiplex PCR; in TCRdb, only in-frame clones are kept and a portion is missing. The repertoire holds a few hundred thousand clones, with around nine tenths as singletons. The sample taken for sequencing was PBMCs or T cells enriched from blood (not recorded which). The receptors shown here come from a woman between 25 and 40 years old who had been exposed to COVID-19.

V gene TRBV10-1 combines with J gene TRBJ2-2; the D is unclear. This CDR3 contains 13 residues. V lost 3 bases, J lost 4 bases, and 6 bases lay in between. Germline V gene data show CDR1 as WNHNN and CDR2 as SYGVQD (reference sequence). CDR3 coding DNA: TGCGCCAGCAGTGAACAGCCCACCGGGGAGCTGTTTTTT. Amino acid sequence: CASSEQPTGELFF.

This sequence joins TRBV11-2 and TRBJ2-1; D is perhaps TRBD2 (6 bases). This CDR3 region has 13 residues. V was cut by 5 bases and J by 8 bases, with 13 bases left in between. The germline V gene has CDR1 SGHAT and CDR2 FQNNGV. The DNA for the CDR3 is TGTGCCAGCAGCCCTCATTGGGGGGATGAGCAGTTCTTC. Translating gives CASSPHWGDEQFF.

The chain employs TRBV27 and TRBJ1-6; D gene unclear. There are 13 residues in the CDR3. The germline gives CDR1 MNHEY, CDR2 SMNVEV (reference sequence). The V end lost 5 bases, the J end lost 9 bases, and 11 bases lay between the germline ends. The DNA of the CDR3 is TGTGCCAGCAGTCGCGCCGGTTTTTCACCCCTCCACTTT. This translates into CASSRAGFSPLHF.

The chain couples TRBV30 to TRBJ1-3; D possibly corresponds to TRBD1 (5 bases). CDR1 and CDR2 (germline): GTSNPN, SVGIG (reference sequence). V shed 0 bases and J shed 4 bases, with 10 bases lying between them. This CDR3 comprises 14 residues. CDR3 in DNA: TGTGCCTGGAGTGTAGCGGGGGTGGGAAACACCATATATTTT. Translating gives CAWSVAGVGNTIYF.

The CDR3 here is CASAEVGYNEQFF. The CDR3 DNA is TGTGCCAGCGCCGAGGTGGGCTACAATGAGCAGTTCTTC. This chain links TRBV27 with TRBJ2-1, with D unresolved. Trimming took 8 bases from V and 3 from J, leaving 11 bases between them. The germline V gene has CDR1 MNHEY and CDR2 SMNVEV (reference sequence). The CDR3 is 13 amino acids.

DNA of the CDR3: TGCGCCAGCAGCCAAGAGACAGGGATTGAGCCCCAGCATTTT. Amino acid sequence: CASSQETGIEPQHF. This rearrangement joins TRBV4-1 to TRBJ1-5; the match to TRBD1 covers 7 bases. The germline V gene encodes CDR1 MGHRA and CDR2 YSYEKL. V shed 0 bases and J 8 bases; nucleotides not matched to a gene: 4. The CDR3 has 14 residues.

The chain recombines TRBV5-1 with TRBJ2-7, with 8 bases that match TRBD2. CDR3 length: 14 residues. J gave up 5 bases and V 3 bases, and 7 bases lay outside the gene matches. In germline, CDR1 is SGHRS, CDR2 YFSETQ. CDR3 sequence: CASSSGGLGHEQYF. For the CDR3, the DNA is TGCGCCAGCAGCTCTGGGGGACTAGGGCACGAGCAGTACTTC.

V usage is TRBV19 and J usage is TRBJ2-5; TRBD2 is a possible D gene (6 bases). The CDR3 has 14 residues. V gave up 4 bases and J gave up 1 base, with 10 bases separating them. CDR1 LNHDA and CDR2 SQIVND come from the germline V gene (reference sequence). In DNA, the CDR3 is TGTGCCAGTAGTACTCGGGACTTCCAAGAGACCCAGTACTTC. Translation: CASSTRDFQETQYF.

The gene calls are TRBV19 and TRBJ1-1, with D perhaps matching TRBD1 (6 bases). The V and J ends lost 3 bases and 7 bases respectively, with 9 bases between them. Germline CDR1 and CDR2: LNHDA and SQIVND (reference sequence). The CDR3 is made up of 12 amino acids. CDR3 in amino acids: CASSIMDSEAFF. The CDR3 nucleotides read TGTGCCAGTAGTATCATGGACAGTGAAGCTTTCTTT.

This rearrangement joins TRBV3-1 (or the pseudogene TRBV3-2) to TRBJ2-7, with D perhaps TRBD1 (8 bases). The CDR3 spans 18 residues. CDR1 and CDR2 (germline): LGHDT, YNNKEL (reference sequence). V lost 4 bases and J 2 bases, leaving 24 bases between the germline ends. As DNA, the CDR3 is TGTGCCAGCAGCCCAAAGGGGGGGGGACAGGTTGGAACCTACGAGCAGTACTTC. This codes for CASSPKGGGQVGTYEQYF.

V usage is TRBV7-6 and J usage is TRBJ1-2; 7 bases are a match to TRBD1. The CDR3 runs 14 residues. Germline V gene data show CDR1 as SGHVS and CDR2 as FNYEAQ. V gave up 0 bases and J gave up 8 bases; unmatched junction bases: 6. CDR3 sequence (DNA): TGTGCCAGCAGCTTAGCAGGGGGCGCGTGGGGCTACACCTTC. Translated: CASSLAGGAWGYTF.

This chain links TRBV27 with TRBJ1-2; D not certain. V lost 5 bases and J lost 7, with 23 bases in between. CDR1 is MNHEY and CDR2 is SMNVEV in the germline V gene (reference sequence). The CDR3 runs 16 residues. DNA of the CDR3: TGTGCCAGCAGTCGGATCCTGTCAGCCCTGACTTCTGGCTACACCTTC. Its protein product is CASSRILSALTSGYTF.

This chain connects TRBV7-9 to TRBJ1-1; weak D call: TRBD1 (5 bases). CDR1 is SEHNR and CDR2 is FQNEAQ in the germline V gene (reference sequence). The CDR3 has 14 residues. Trimming shortened V by 5 bases and J by 1 base, and 11 bases separated the two germline ends. CDR3 protein: CASSLQGGNTEAFF. Written as DNA, the CDR3 is TGTGCCAGCAGCCTGCAGGGTGGGAACACTGAAGCTTTCTTT. Variable domain in full (rest from reference TRBV7-9 and TRBJ1-1): DTGVSQNPRHKITKRGQNVTFRCDPISEHNRLYWYRQTLGQGPEFLTYFQNEAQLEKSRLLSDRFSAERPKGSFSTLEIQRTEQGDSAMYLCASSLQGGNTEAFFGQGTRLTVV.

This chain links TRBV11-3 with TRBJ1-2, with TRBD1 matching over 10 bases. The CDR3 totals 13 residues. Trimming removed 7 bases from V and 6 bases from J; junction bases left unmatched: 5. Germline V CDR1 and CDR2: SGHNT, YENEEA. Written as DNA, the CDR3 is TGTGCCAGCACCACGACAGGGGGCCATGGCTACACCTTC. This encodes CASTTTGGHGYTF.

This chain joins TRBV4-1 and TRBJ2-2; 13 nucleotides agree with TRBD2. Germline lookup yields CDR1 MGHRA and CDR2 YSYEKL. The CDR3 extends over 18 amino acids. Losses at the gene ends were 0 bases for V and 6 bases for J; bases not matched to a gene: 7. CDR3 bases: TGCGCCAGCAGCCAAGAAGGACTAGCGGGGGCCCGCCCCGGGGAGCTGTTTTTT. Amino acids: CASSQEGLAGARPGELFF.

A few counts support this clone. Different DNA sequences within this sample yield the same CDR3. The genes are TRBV5-1 and TRBJ2-7, with D perhaps TRBD1 (5 bases). Germline lookup yields CDR1 SGHRS and CDR2 YFSETQ. Trimming pared 3 bases from V and 4 bases from J, leaving 8 bases between. This CDR3 spans 12 amino acids. DNA of the CDR3: TGCGCCAGCAGCTCAGGGATTTACGAGCAGTACTTC. This gives the protein CASSSGIYEQYF.

The chain combines TRBV11-3 with TRBJ1-1; maybe TRBD1 (6 bases). The ends were cut back, 5 bases at V and 5 bases at J, with 18 bases in the middle. CDR1 is SGHNT and CDR2 is YENEEA in the germline V gene. CDR3 size: 15 residues. The CDR3 region has the DNA TGTGCCAGCAGCCACAGGGAAGCGAGTTGGACTGAAGCTTTCTTT. This gives the protein CASSHREASWTEAFF.

The CDR3 sequence: CASSVSGVYNSPLHF. CDR3 DNA: TGTGCCAGCAGCGTCTCAGGGGTCTATAATTCACCCCTCCACTTT. V and J are TRBV9 and TRBJ1-6; a possible D gene is TRBD1 (6 bases). The V gene's germline CDR1 is SGDLS and CDR2 YYNGEE. This CDR3 comprises 15 residues. Trimming stripped 2 bases from V and 3 bases from J, with 9 bases between.

V gene TRBV30 combines with J gene TRBJ1-5, with D hard to call. CDR1 GTSNPN and CDR2 SVGIG come from the germline V gene (reference sequence). This CDR3 contains 10 residues. V was cut by 4 bases and J by 9 bases, with 7 bases left in between. CDR3 region: CAWTLAPQHF. The CDR3 DNA reads as TGTGCCTGGACGCTGGCGCCCCAGCATTTT.

J is TRBJ1-2 and V is TRBV3-1 (or the pseudogene TRBV3-2), with 10 bases lining up with TRBD1. This CDR3 contains 13 residues. V lost 5 bases to trimming and J lost 4 bases; unmatched junction nucleotides: 1. Per the germline V gene, CDR1 is LGHDT and CDR2 is YNNKEL (reference sequence). CDR3 protein: CASSRTGGYGYTF. The CDR3 coding sequence is TGTGCCAGCAGCAGGACAGGGGGCTATGGCTACACCTTC.

The gene calls are TRBV3-1 (or the pseudogene TRBV3-2) and TRBJ1-2; TRBD1 agrees at 8 bases. Germline V CDR1 and CDR2: LGHDT, YNNKEL (reference sequence). V shed 6 bases and J 2 bases; nucleotides not matched to a gene: 2. The CDR3 is made up of 13 amino acids. For the CDR3, the DNA is TGTGCCAGCAGTCGGACAGGGAACTATGGCTACACCTTC. Translating gives CASSRTGNYGYTF.